A selection of T cell receptor beta chains follows, all from one sample in a study of blood T cell repertoires in COVID-19. Sequenced by immunoSEQ multiplex PCR; TCRdb stores in-frame clones only, minus some. The table has roughly 220,000 clones, approximately 92% seen once. Sequencing was done on a sample of PBMCs or T cells enriched from blood (not recorded which). The receptors originated from a woman in her late teens or twenties in a cohort exposed to, infected with or recovered from COVID-19 (not recorded which). CDR3s include the opening cysteine and the closing phenylalanine or tryptophan. D genes are given only for firm matches.

v_call,d_call,j_call,cdr3_aa,cdr3_nt
TRBV24-1,NA,TRBJ2-2,CATSEQGRDTGELFF,TGTGCCACCAGTGAACAGGGCCGGGACACCGGGGAGCTGTTTTTT
TRBV5-6,TRBD1,TRBJ1-5,CASSRGQASNQPQHF,TGTGCCAGCAGCCGAGGACAGGCCTCGAATCAGCCCCAGCATTTT
TRBV5-1,NA,TRBJ1-4,CASSSGATNEKLFF,TGCGCCAGCAGCTCGGGTGCAACTAATGAAAAACTGTTTTTT
TRBV5-1,TRBD1,TRBJ1-1,CASSLEGAVDTEAFF,TGCGCCAGCAGCTTGGAGGGGGCCGTCGACACTGAAGCTTTCTTT
TRBV11-2,TRBD1,TRBJ2-7,CASSARQGNNEQYF,TGTGCCAGCAGCGCCAGACAGGGGAACAACGAGCAGTACTTC
TRBV15,TRBD1,TRBJ2-5,CATSRDGPGQGKETQYF,TGTGCCACCAGCAGAGATGGCCCGGGACAGGGTAAGGAGACCCAGTACTTC
TRBV6-5,NA,TRBJ1-2,CASSIQTGGYGYTF,TGTGCCAGCAGTATTCAGACCGGGGGCTATGGCTACACCTTC
TRBV28,NA,TRBJ2-5,CASHGAVETQYF,TGTGCCAGCCATGGGGCTGTGGAGACCCAGTACTTC
TRBV5-8,TRBD2,TRBJ2-3,CATGTSGGDTQYF,TGTGCAACCGGGACTAGCGGGGGGGATACGCAGTATTTT
TRBV7-9,TRBD2,TRBJ2-3,CASSLDPGRGLDTQYF,TGTGCCAGCAGCTTAGATCCCGGGAGGGGACTGGATACGCAGTATTTT
TRBV10-1,NA,TRBJ2-7,CASSERQGGHEQYF,TGCGCCAGCAGTGAAAGGCAGGGAGGACACGAGCAGTACTTC
TRBV13,NA,TRBJ2-2,CASSLRRLFRDTGELFF,TGTGCCAGCAGCTTAAGGCGCCTATTTCGGGACACCGGGGAGCTGTTTTTT
TRBV7-3,NA,TRBJ2-2,CASSPRGSGELFF,TGTGCCAGCAGCCCCCGGGGATCCGGGGAGCTGTTTTTT
TRBV28,NA,TRBJ2-3,CASSPRGGQDTQYF,TGTGCCAGCAGTCCGAGGGGGGGCCAAGATACGCAGTATTTT
TRBV19,TRBD1,TRBJ1-5,CASSADRAYFQPQHF,TGTGCCAGTAGCGCGGACAGGGCTTATTTTCAGCCCCAGCATTTT
TRBV30,NA,TRBJ1-6,CAWMSSYNSPLHF,TGTGCCTGGATGAGCTCCTATAATTCACCCCTCCACTTT
TRBV7-3,NA,TRBJ2-2,CASSPTGSGDTGELFF,TGTGCCAGCAGCCCAACGGGTAGCGGAGACACCGGGGAGCTGTTTTTT
TRBV28,NA,TRBJ1-2,CASSFVFGGDYGYTF,TGTGCCAGCAGTTTTGTGTTCGGTGGTGACTATGGCTACACCTTC
TRBV18,NA,TRBJ2-1,CASSPAAVNEQFF,TGTGCCAGCTCACCTGCCGCGGTAAATGAGCAGTTCTTC
TRBV27,NA,TRBJ2-2,CASSAQQGELFF,TGTGCCAGCAGTGCCCAACAGGGGGAGCTGTTTTTT
TRBV7-3,TRBD1,TRBJ2-1,CASSSYGTGRDNEQFF,TGTGCCAGCAGCTCTTACGGGACAGGGAGGGACAATGAGCAGTTCTTC
TRBV7-3,TRBD1,TRBJ1-6,CASSSRTGDNSPLHF,TGTGCCAGCAGCTCTAGGACAGGGGATAATTCACCCCTCCACTTT